The source of this T cell receptor (beta chain) is a study of CD8+ T cells in alopecia areata. Study summary: Administration of oral tofacitinib to treated patients was at 5 to 10 mg twice daily.

Following RNA extraction, reverse transcription yielded cDNA that acted as the sequencing template. Method: immunoSEQ multiplex PCR; TCRdb's copy keeps in-frame clones and lacks some. Of fewer than 250,000 clones listed, 45% to 75% were seen once; the top ten hold approximately 0.7%. The study's findings and limits: Relative to normal scalp, lesional scalp, especially alopecia totalis/universalis, showed higher clonality.

Germline CDR1 and CDR2: GTSNPN and SVGIG (reference sequence). The CDR3 has 11 residues. The V end lost 5 bases, the J end lost 3 bases, and 5 bases lay between the germline ends. A word on this clone: Its specificity is not known.

Treatment described: oral pan-JAK inhibitor, 5-10 mg twice daily. Investigators sorted PBMCs to obtain both CD4+ and CD8+ T cells. This sample comprised CD4+ T cells sorted from blood, obtained at week 4, from a patient treated with tofacitinib. This receptor was identified in a human donor with alopecia areata. The chain links TRBV30 to TRBJ2-1, with D uncertain. The CDR3 here is CAWGRYNEQFF. The CDR3 DNA reads as TGTGCCTGGGGACGCTACAATGAGCAGTTCTTC.